This T cell receptor beta chain was recorded in a study of glioma-infiltrating T cells listed by TCRdb under 2016. Study-level background: Low-grade gliomas were represented by WHO grade II oligodendrogliomas or astrocytomas, and glioblastomas were represented by WHO grade IV tumors that were sampled at initial rather than recurrent diagnosis. Glioma patients received dexamethasone for six or fewer days before surgery. Three low-grade glioma patients, seven or eight primary glioblastoma patients, and three non-glioma patients who contributed non-neoplastic brain tissue made up the paired cohort. Glioma tissue, non-neoplastic brain tissue and matched peripheral blood mononuclear cells were used as sources from which TCR alpha- and beta-chain repertoires were sequenced. Sequencing coverage of 4.5- to 10-fold of about 910,000 peripheral T cells was targeted for blood libraries. To gauge divergence between tissue and blood T-cell populations, every tissue-infiltrating repertoire was compared against the peripheral blood repertoire from the same patient.

Immediately after resection, surgical brain or tumor specimens were cryofrozen in liquid nitrogen, with peripheral blood cells collected concurrently. The iRepertoire nested amplicon-rescue multiplex PCR (arm-PCR) platform was used to amplify TCR alpha and beta CDR3 regions from RNA. For one-step reverse transcription and amplification, roughly 85-400 ng of tissue mRNA or PBMC total RNA was used as input. After bead purification, a secondary multiplex PCR added Illumina adapters, and libraries were gel-purified between 200 and 400 bp. Internal 6-nucleotide barcodes were carried by the libraries and were used for demultiplexing. Sequencing of the libraries was done on an Illumina MiSeq using 2x220 or 2x250 nucleotide paired-end reads. As for how the authors treated the data: Paired reads were merged using FLASH 1.2.11 and were aligned to the GRCh37 human genome using BWA-MEM, after which TRA and TRB reads were extracted. For V and J assignment, an IMGT-derived reference of cassette sequences and CDR3 motifs that included pseudogenes was used. Reads were translated in three frames, and productive CDR3s were defined by a C…FGXG motif without stop codons. Clonotypes were defined as unique combinations of V-J cassette pair and CDR3 amino acid sequence. Hamming distance filtering was applied to reads, with thresholds set by the sequence error rate of each sample in mapped regions. The raw public data were reprocessed by TCRdb itself: fastp quality trimming at Q25, MiXCR clonotype calling, in-frame beta chains only. Entries that share a CDR3 protein sequence are merged under the most common genes and DNA. These V and J calls derive from TCRdb rather than the authors' analysis. Counted in this sample were a few hundred thousand distinct CDR3 sequences; roughly two fifths of them appeared once. The ten largest clones take up 12% of the sample.

This clonotype was observed a few times. Its recognized antigen is unknown. No base-level quality is on record; no much larger clone is a single base apart. The investigation overall reported the following: VJ-independent divergence between tissue and blood was below expectation in non-neoplastic patients but above expectation in all gliomas, especially low-grade gliomas. Patients with low tissue-blood divergence were marked by a signature set of shared blood CDR3 motifs, and that set was depleted in highly divergent patients. Very few CDR3 sequences were found to be shared between tissue and blood, and this scarcity was attributed to high CDR3 diversity and limited sampling. Group comparisons were based on small numbers of patients: three non-neoplastic, three low-grade glioma and seven to nine glioblastoma patients.

This TCR came from a human donor with low-grade glioma or glioblastoma, undergoing nonglioma brain surgery, or in good health (not recorded which). Sample: glioma tissue, nonneoplastic brain tissue, or PBMCs (not recorded which).

The DNA sequence is TGTGCCACCAGCAGAGGAAGCGGGGAAGAGACCCAGTACTTC. Its protein product is CATSRGSGEETQYF. This sequence uses TRBV15 and TRBJ2-5; 7 middle bases align to TRBD2. The CDR3 holds 14 amino acids from the cysteine to the phenylalanine. The CDR3 DNA has 42 bases and is translated from base 1. V has 1 base trimmed and J has 3 bases trimmed; junction bases matching no gene number 2. CDR1 is given as LNHNV and CDR2 as YYDKDF, both from the germline V gene (reference sequence). With the rest looked up from the reference TRBV15 and TRBJ2-5 genes rather than sequenced, the full variable domain is DAMVIQNPRYQVTQFGKPVTLSCSQTLNHNVMYWYQQKSSQAPKLLFHYYDKDFNNEADTPDNFQSRRPNTSFCFLDIRSPGLGDTAMYLCATSRGSGEETQYFGPGTRLLVL.